Each of the 5 T cell receptor beta chains below was sequenced from the same sample in a study of human T cells and chemical hapten exposure. TCRdb re-called the RACE reads through MiXCR, storing one row per CDR3 protein. The sample includes almost 40,000 distinct CDR3 sequences, more than 9% seen only once; the top ten take 20% to 30%. Regarding time point: patch test 3, about 24 weeks after DPC sensitization. Described treatment: therapeutic diphenylcyclopropenone sensitization with weekly scalp DPC. Total RNA was extracted from unfractionated whole blood. The sequences come from whole blood, collected in connection with sensitization to the hapten diphenylcyclopropenone (DPC). Every receptor here comes from a man aged 45-60 years with alopecia areata. Some clones in this sample may be carry-over from other donors' samples.

This clonotype was seen at least ten times. This sequence joins TRBV28 and TRBJ2-1; a weak D match, TRBD1 (5 bases). Germline CDR1 MDHEN, CDR2 SYDVKM. The CDR3 contains 13 residues. V lost 6 bases and J lost 8, with 14 bases in between. CDR3 DNA sequence: TGTGCCAGCAGCCCCCAGGGCATCCATGAGCAGTTCTTC. Protein sequence: CASSPQGIHEQFF.

This clonotype appeared many times. The rearrangement links TRBV7-9 to TRBJ2-2; D is perhaps TRBD2 (5 bases). With 2 bases removed from V and 1 base from J, the gap between germline ends came to 11 bases. CDR1 and CDR2 (germline): SEHNR, FQNEAQ (reference sequence). This CDR3 spans 16 amino acids. CDR3 sequence: CASSLNSRGNTGELFF. CDR3 bases: TGTGCCAGCAGCTTAAATTCTCGGGGGAACACCGGGGAGCTGTTTTTT.

The chain joins TRBV11-3 to TRBJ1-1, with D possibly matching TRBD1 (6 bases). This CDR3 has 13 amino acids. The germline V gene encodes CDR1 SGHNT and CDR2 YENEEA. V lost 0 bases to trimming and J lost 5 bases, with 7 bases between them. In DNA, the CDR3 is TGTGCCAGCAGCTTAGAAGGGGGGACTGAAGCTTTCTTT. As protein: CASSLEGGTEAFF.

There are many counts of this clonotype. The chain recombines TRBV6-2 or TRBV6-3 with TRBJ2-3; D is undetermined. CDR1 is MNHEY and CDR2 is SVGEGT in the germline V gene. The ends were cut back, 6 bases at V and 2 bases at J, with 9 bases in the middle. The CDR3 has 13 amino acids. CDR3 loop: CASSEKDTDTQYF. The CDR3 bases are TGTGCCAGCAGCGAGAAGGACACAGATACGCAGTATTTT.

This chain links TRBV5-8 with TRBJ1-1, with D uncertain. Per germline, CDR1 SGHTS and CDR2 YDEGEE. The V and J ends lost 2 bases and 0 bases respectively, with 8 bases between them. CDR3 length equals 14 residues. The chain's CDR3 is CASSLGHVNTEAFF. The CDR3 DNA follows: TGTGCCAGCAGCTTAGGCCACGTGAACACTGAAGCTTTCTTT.